This T cell receptor beta chain was found in a study of blood T cell repertoires in COVID-19. Study-wide background: The samples span acute and convalescent COVID-19 from the United States, Italy and Spain. T cells, B-cell-depleted T cells, or PBMCs provided the cDNA or gDNA that served as material.

As originally analysed: Researchers report that nucleated cell counts were estimated from reference gene primer amplification. Libraries were prepared by immunoSEQ multiplex PCR; TCRdb keeps only in-frame clonotypes and omits some of them. Clonal size and the V and J genes are those of that table, whereas D and trimming came from the DNA. Altogether roughly 250,000 clones are present, 87% being singletons, with the ten largest covering 7.2%. The sequencing input was peripheral blood. This TCR came from a man aged 55-75 years who had recovered from COVID-19.

The DNA of the CDR3 is TGTGCCAGCAGCCAACTAGCGGGGGGGCCAAATACGCAGTATTTT. Its protein is CASSQLAGGPNTQYF. The chain carries TRBV11-2 and TRBJ2-3, with 13 bases identical to TRBD2. Looked up from germline, CDR1 is SGHAT and CDR2 is FQNNGV. CDR3 length equals 15 residues. V lost 5 bases, J lost 7 bases, and 6 bases stayed unmatched.